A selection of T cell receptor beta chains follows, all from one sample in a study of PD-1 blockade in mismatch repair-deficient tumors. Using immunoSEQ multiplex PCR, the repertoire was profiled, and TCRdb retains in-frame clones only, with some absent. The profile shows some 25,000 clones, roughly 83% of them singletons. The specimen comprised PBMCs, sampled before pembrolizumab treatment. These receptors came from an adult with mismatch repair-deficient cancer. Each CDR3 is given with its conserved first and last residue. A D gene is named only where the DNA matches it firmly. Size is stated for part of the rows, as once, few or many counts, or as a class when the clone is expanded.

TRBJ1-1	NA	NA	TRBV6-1	CASRAGRRDTEAFF	TGTGCCAGCAGGGCAGGGAGGAGGGACACTGAAGCTTTCTTT
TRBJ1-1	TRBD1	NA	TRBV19	CASTHRGLVNTEAFF	TGTGCCAGTACCCACAGGGGCCTCGTCAACACTGAAGCTTTCTTT
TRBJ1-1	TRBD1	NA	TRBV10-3	CAISEGTGILKPFF	TGTGCCATCAGTGAAGGGACAGGGATCCTGAAACCTTTCTTT
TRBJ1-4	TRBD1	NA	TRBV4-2	CASSQYRGGENEKLFF	TGTGCCAGCAGCCAATACCGAGGGGGCGAGAATGAAAAACTGTTTTTT
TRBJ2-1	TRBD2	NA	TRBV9	CASSHPPYAGANEQFF	TGTGCCAGCAGCCACCCCCCCTATGCGGGAGCGAATGAGCAGTTCTTC
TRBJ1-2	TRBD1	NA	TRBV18	CASSPGGQTNYGYTF	TGTGCCAGCTCACCAGGGGGACAGACTAACTATGGCTACACCTTC
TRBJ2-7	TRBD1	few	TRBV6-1	CASRRETGGHYEQYF	TGTGCCAGCAGACGGGAGACAGGGGGCCATTACGAGCAGTACTTC
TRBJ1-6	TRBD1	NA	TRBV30	CAWSVGLGTGYNSPLHF	TGTGCCTGGAGTGTGGGCCTAGGGACAGGGTATAATTCACCCCTCCACTTT
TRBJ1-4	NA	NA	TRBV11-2	CASSTPAGSPTNEKLFF	TGTGCCAGCAGCACCCCGGCAGGGTCGCCAACTAATGAAAAACTGTTTTTT
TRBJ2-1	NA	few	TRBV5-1	CASSSSGSSYNEQFF	TGCGCCAGCAGCTCTTCAGGCAGCTCCTACAATGAGCAGTTCTTC
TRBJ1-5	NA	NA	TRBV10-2	CASSETASGQPQHF	TGCGCCAGCAGTGAGACGGCCTCAGGTCAGCCCCAGCATTTT
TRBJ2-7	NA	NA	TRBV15	CATSARVALSPYEQYF	TGTGCCACCAGCGCGAGAGTTGCCCTATCCCCCTACGAGCAGTACTTC
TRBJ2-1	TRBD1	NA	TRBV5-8	CASSFGQGANNEQFF	TGTGCCAGCAGCTTCGGTCAGGGGGCGAACAATGAGCAGTTCTTC
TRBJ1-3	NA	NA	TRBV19	CASSRRGVEGRNTIYF	TGTGCCAGTAGTCGACGGGGAGTAGAGGGCAGAAACACCATATATTTT
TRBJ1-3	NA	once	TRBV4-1	CASKLRTSGNTIYF	TGCGCCAGCAAACTCCGGACAAGTGGAAACACCATATATTTT
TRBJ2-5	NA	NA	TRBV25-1	CASSDYRSETQYF	TGTGCCAGCAGTGATTACAGGTCAGAGACCCAGTACTTC
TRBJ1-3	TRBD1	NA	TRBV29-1	CSVVDRSSGNTIYF	TGCAGCGTTGTGGACAGGAGCTCTGGAAACACCATATATTTT
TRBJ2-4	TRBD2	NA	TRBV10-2	CASSEGLAGSNIQYF	TGCGCCAGCAGTGAGGGACTAGCGGGATCAAACATTCAGTACTTC
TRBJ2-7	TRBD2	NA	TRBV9	CASSPSGSIYEQYF	TGTGCCAGCAGCCCGAGCGGGAGTATCTACGAGCAGTACTTC
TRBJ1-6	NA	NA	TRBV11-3	CASKIQGNSPLHF	TGTGCCAGCAAAATTCAGGGGAATTCACCCCTCCACTTT
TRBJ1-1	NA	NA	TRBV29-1	CSVAQIEAFF	TGCAGCGTTGCACAGATTGAAGCTTTCTTT
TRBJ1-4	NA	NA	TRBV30	CAWSPTGATNEKLFF	TGTGCCTGGAGTCCCACAGGAGCAACTAATGAAAAACTGTTTTTT
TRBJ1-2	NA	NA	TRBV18	CASSPMQGEGGYTF	TGTGCCAGCTCACCGATGCAAGGGGAGGGTGGCTACACCTTC
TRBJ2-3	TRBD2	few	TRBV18	CASSPALAGVVDTQYF	TGTGCCAGCTCACCAGCACTAGCGGGAGTGGTAGATACGCAGTATTTT
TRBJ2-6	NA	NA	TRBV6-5	CASSRQSSGANVLTF	TGTGCCAGCAGTCGACAGAGCTCTGGGGCCAACGTCCTGACTTTC
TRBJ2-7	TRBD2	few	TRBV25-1	CASSGSSGMNSYEQYF	TGTGCCAGCAGTGGATCTAGCGGGATGAACTCCTACGAGCAGTACTTC
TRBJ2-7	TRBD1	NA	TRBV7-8	CASSSPVTGLGTTYEQYF	TGTGCCAGCAGCTCACCTGTGACAGGGTTGGGGACAACCTACGAGCAGTACTTC
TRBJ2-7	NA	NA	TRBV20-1	CSASTYEQYF	TGCAGTGCTAGTACCTACGAGCAGTACTTC
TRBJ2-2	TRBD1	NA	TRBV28	CASSLTGKIGELFF	TGTGCCAGCAGCTTGACAGGGAAGATCGGGGAGCTGTTTTTT
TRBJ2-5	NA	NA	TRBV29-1	CSVERQDQETQYF	TGCAGCGTTGAAAGGCAGGACCAAGAGACCCAGTACTTC
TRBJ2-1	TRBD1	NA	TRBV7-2	CASSSDRVNEQFF	TGTGCCAGCAGCTCCGACAGGGTGAATGAGCAGTTCTTC
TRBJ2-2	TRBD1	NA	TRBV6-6	CASSETGVNTGELFF	TGTGCCAGCAGCGAGACAGGGGTGAACACCGGGGAGCTGTTTTTT
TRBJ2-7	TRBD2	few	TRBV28	CASSLGTSGSYEQYF	TGTGCCAGCAGTTTAGGGACTAGCGGCTCCTACGAGCAGTACTTC